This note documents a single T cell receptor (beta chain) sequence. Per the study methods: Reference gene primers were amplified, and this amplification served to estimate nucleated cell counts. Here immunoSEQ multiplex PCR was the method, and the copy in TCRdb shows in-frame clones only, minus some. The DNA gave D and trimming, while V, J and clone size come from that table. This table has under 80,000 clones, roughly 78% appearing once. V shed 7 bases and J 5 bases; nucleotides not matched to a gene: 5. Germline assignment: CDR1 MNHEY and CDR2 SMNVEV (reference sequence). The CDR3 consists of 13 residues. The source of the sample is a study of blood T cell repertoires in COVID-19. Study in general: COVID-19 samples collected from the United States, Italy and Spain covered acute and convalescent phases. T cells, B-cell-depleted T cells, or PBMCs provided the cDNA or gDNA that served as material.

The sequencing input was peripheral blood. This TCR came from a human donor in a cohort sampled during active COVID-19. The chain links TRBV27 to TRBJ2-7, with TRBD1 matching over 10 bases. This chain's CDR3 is CASKGQGYNEQYF. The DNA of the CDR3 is TGTGCCAGCAAGGGACAGGGGTACAACGAGCAGTACTTC.